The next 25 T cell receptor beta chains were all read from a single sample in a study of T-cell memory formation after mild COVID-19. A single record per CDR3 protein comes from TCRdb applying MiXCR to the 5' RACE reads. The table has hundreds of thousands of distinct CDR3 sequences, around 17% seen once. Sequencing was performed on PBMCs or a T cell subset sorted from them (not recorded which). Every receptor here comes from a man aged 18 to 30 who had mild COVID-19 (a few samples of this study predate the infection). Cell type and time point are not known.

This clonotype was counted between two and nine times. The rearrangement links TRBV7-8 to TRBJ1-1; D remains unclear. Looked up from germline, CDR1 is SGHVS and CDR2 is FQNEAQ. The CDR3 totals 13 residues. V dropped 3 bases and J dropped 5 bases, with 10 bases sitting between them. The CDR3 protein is CASSFFGLTEAFF. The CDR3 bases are TGTGCCAGCAGCTTTTTCGGGTTAACTGAAGCTTTCTTT.

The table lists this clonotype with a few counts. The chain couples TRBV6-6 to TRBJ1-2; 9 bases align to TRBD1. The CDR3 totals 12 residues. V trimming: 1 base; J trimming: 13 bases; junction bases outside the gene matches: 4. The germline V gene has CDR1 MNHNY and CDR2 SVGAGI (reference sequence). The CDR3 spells CASSYLGQGSTF. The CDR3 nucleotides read TGTGCCAGCAGTTACTTGGGACAGGGTTCCACCTTC.

The CDR3 here is CSAKPRVYNEQFF. The CDR3 bases are TGCAGTGCTAAGCCTCGGGTGTACAATGAGCAGTTCTTC. V and J are TRBV20-1 and TRBJ2-1; D is unresolved. Germline lookup yields CDR1 DFQATT and CDR2 SNEGSKA (reference sequence). This CDR3 is 13 amino acids long. The germline V and J ends were trimmed by 4 bases and 4 bases, with 11 bases remaining between them.

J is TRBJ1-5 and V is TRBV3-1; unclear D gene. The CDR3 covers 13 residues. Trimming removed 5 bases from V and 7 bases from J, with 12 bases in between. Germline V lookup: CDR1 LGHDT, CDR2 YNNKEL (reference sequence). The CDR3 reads CASSFGGRQPQHF. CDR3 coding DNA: TGTGCCAGCAGCTTCGGAGGGAGACAGCCCCAGCATTTT.

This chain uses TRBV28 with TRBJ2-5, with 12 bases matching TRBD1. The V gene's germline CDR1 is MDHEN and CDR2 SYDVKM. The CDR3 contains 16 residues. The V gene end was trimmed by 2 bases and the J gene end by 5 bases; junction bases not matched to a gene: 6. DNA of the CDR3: TGTGCCAGCAGTTTAGTTGGGACAGGGGGCGCGGAGACCCAGTACTTC. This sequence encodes CASSLVGTGGAETQYF.

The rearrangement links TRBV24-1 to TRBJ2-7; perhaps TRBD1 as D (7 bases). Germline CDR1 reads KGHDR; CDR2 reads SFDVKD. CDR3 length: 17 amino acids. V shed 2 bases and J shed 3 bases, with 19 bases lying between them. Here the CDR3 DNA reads TGTGCCACCAGTGATTGTTTGGGCAGGGGGGAGGACTACGAGCAGTACGTC. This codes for CATSDCLGRGEDYEQYV.

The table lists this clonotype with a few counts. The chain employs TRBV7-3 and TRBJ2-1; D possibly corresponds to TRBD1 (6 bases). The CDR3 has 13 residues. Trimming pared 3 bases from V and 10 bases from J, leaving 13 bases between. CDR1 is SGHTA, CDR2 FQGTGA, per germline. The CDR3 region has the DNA TGTGCCAGCAGCTTTGCTACAGGGTCCGAGCAGTTCTTC. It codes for CASSFATGSEQFF.

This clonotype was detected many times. The CDR3 nucleotides read TGCGCCAGCAGCCAAGACTGGACAGGGGGGCAGCCCCAGCATTTT. It translates to CASSQDWTGGQPQHF. This sequence joins TRBV4-3 and TRBJ1-5; 10 bases agree with TRBD1. CDR3 length: 15 amino acids. Germline CDR1 reads LGHNA; CDR2 reads YSLEER. J lost 7 bases, V lost 0 bases, and 3 bases had no gene match.

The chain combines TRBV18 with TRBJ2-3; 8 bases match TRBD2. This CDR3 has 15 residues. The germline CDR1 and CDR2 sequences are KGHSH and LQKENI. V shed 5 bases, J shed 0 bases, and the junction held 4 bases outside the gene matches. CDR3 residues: CASSSIAGSTDTQYF. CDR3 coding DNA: TGTGCCAGCTCATCAATAGCGGGGAGCACAGATACGCAGTATTTT.

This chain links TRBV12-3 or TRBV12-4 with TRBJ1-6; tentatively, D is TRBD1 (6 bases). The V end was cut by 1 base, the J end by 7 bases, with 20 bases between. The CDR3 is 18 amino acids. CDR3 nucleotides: TGTGCCAGCAGTTTAGGTTCTGCTCGACCCCAGGGGAATTCACCCCTCCACTTT. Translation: CASSLGSARPQGNSPLHF.

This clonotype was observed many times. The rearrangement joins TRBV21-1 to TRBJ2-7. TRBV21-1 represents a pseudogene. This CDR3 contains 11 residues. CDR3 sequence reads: CASSKGHEQYV. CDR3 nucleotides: TGTGCCAGCAGCAAAGGGCACGAGCAGTACGTC.

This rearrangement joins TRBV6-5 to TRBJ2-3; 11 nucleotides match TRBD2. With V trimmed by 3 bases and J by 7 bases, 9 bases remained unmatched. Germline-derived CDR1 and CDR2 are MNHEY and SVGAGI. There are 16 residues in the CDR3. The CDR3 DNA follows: TGTGCCAGCAGTTATGGCCTGTCTAGCGGGAGGAATACGCAGTATTTT. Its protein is CASSYGLSSGRNTQYF.

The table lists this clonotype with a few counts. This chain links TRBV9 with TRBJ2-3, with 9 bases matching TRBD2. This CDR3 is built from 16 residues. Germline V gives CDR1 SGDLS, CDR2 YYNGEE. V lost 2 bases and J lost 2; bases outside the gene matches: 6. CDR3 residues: CASSVSGGRTTDTQYF. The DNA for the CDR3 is TGTGCCAGCAGCGTTAGCGGGGGACGAACCACAGATACGCAGTATTTT.

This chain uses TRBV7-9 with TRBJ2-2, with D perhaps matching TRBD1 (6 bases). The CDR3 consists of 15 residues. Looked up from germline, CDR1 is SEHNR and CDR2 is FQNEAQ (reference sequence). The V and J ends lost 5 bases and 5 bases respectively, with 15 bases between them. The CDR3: CASSHVQGITGELFF. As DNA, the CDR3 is TGTGCCAGCAGCCATGTTCAGGGGATAACCGGGGAGCTGTTTTTT.

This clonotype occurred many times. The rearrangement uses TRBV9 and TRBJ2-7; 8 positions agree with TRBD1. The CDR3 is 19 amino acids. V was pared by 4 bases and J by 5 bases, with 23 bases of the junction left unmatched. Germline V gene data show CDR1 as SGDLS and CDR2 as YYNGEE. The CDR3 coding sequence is TGTGCCAGCAGCCCAAGCGGTCGGACAGGGCTTGGGGATGGTCACGAGCAGTACTTC. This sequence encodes CASSPSGRTGLGDGHEQYF.

The CDR3 DNA follows: TGTGCCAGCAGGAGGGGGGCCGTGAACACCGGGGAGCTGTTTTTT. Translation gives CASRRGAVNTGELFF. This rearrangement joins TRBV6-5 to TRBJ2-2; either TRBD1 or TRBD2 may fit D (6 bases each). The V gene lost 6 bases and the J gene lost 1 base, with 12 bases spanning the gap. This CDR3 has 15 residues. The germline gives CDR1 MNHEY, CDR2 SVGAGI.

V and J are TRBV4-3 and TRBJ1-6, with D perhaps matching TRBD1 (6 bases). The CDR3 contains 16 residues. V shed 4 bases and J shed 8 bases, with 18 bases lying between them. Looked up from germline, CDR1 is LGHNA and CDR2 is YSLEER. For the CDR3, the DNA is TGCGCCAGCAGCCTCGTCGGGGGGCGCCGGGATTCACCCCTCCACTTT. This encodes CASSLVGGRRDSPLHF.

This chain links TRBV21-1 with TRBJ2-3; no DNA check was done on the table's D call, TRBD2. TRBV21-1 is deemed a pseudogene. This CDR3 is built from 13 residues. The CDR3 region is CATRGEDTDTQYF. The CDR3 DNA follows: TGTGCTACCCGCGGGGAGGACACAGATACGCAGTATTTT.

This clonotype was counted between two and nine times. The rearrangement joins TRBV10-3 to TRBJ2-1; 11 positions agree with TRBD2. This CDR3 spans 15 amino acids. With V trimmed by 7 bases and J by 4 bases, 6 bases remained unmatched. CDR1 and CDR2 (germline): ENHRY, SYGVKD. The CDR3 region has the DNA TGTGCCATCACCAACCCTAGCGGGGGGTACAATGAGCAGTTCTTC. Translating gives CAITNPSGGYNEQFF.

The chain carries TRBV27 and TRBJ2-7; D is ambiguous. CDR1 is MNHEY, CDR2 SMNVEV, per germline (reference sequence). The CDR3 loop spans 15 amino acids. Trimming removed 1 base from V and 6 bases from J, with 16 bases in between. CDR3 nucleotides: TGTGCCAGCAGTTTATTGGTCGGAGACGCTCTCGAGCAGTACTTC. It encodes CASSLLVGDALEQYF.

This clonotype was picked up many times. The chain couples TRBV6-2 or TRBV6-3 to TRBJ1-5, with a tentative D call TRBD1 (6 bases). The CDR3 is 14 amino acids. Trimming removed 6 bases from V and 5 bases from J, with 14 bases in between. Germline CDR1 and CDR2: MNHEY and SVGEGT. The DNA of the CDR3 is TGTGCCAGCAGCTGGGGGGCGCGGTATCAGCCCCAGCATTTT. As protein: CASSWGARYQPQHF.

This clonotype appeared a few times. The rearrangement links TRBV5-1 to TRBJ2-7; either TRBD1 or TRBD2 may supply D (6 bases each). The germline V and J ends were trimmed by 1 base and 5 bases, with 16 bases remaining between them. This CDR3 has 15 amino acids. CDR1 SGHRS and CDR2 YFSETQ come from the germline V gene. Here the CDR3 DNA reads TGCGCCAGCAGCTTGAGGGGGGTATCAATCAACGAGCAGTACTTC. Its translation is CASSLRGVSINEQYF.

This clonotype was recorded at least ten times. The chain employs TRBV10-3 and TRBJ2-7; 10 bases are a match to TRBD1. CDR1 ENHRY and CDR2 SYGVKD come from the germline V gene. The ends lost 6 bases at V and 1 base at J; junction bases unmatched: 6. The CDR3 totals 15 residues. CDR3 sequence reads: CAIRSGTGASYEQYV. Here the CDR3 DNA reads TGTGCCATCAGATCCGGGACAGGGGCATCCTACGAGCAGTACGTC.

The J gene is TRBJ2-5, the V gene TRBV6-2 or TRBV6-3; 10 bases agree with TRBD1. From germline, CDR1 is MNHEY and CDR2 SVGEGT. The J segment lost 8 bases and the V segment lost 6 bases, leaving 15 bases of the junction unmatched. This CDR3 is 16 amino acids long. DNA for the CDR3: TGTGCCAGCAGCCCCGACGCCGGGACAGGGGAGTATACCCAGTACTTC. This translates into CASSPDAGTGEYTQYF.

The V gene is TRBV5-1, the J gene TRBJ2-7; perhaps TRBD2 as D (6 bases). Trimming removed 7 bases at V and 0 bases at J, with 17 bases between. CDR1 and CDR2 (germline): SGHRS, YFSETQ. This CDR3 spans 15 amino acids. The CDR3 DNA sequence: TGCGCCAGCTCGGAAACGGGACTCCGCTCCTACGAGCAGTACTTC. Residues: CASSETGLRSYEQYF.